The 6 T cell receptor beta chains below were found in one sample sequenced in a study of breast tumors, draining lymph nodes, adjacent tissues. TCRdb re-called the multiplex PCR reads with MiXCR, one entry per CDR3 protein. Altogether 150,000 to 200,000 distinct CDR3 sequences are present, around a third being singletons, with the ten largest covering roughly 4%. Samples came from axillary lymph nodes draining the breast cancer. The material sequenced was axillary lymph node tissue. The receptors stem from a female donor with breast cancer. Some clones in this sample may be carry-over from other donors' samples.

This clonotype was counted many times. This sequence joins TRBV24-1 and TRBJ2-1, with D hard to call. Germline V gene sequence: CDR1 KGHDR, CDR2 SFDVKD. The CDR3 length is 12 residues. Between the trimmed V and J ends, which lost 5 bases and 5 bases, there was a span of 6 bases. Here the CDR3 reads CATSVTDNEQFF. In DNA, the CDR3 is TGTGCCACCAGTGTAACAGACAATGAGCAGTTCTTC.

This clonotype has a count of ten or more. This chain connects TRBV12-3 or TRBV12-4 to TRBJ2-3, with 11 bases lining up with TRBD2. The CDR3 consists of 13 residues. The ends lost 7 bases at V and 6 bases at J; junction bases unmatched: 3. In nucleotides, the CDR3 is TGTGCCAGCAAACTAGCGGGGGTTGATACGCAGTATTTT. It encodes CASKLAGVDTQYF.

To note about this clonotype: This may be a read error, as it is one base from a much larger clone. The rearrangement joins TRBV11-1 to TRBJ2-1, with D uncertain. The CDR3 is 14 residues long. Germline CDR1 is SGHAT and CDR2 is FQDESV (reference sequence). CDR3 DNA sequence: TGTGCCGGCAGCTTGAAAGCCTTATATGGTGAGCAGTTCTTC. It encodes CAGSLKALYGEQFF.

DNA for the CDR3: TGTGCCAGCAAGAGTCAGGGACAGGGAGGCACCCAGTACTTC. It translates to CASKSQGQGGTQYF. The chain carries TRBV2 and TRBJ2-5, with 9 bases fitting TRBD1. In germline, CDR1 is SNHLY, CDR2 FYNNEI. The CDR3 consists of 14 residues. V lost 7 bases to trimming and J lost 8 bases; unmatched junction nucleotides: 11.

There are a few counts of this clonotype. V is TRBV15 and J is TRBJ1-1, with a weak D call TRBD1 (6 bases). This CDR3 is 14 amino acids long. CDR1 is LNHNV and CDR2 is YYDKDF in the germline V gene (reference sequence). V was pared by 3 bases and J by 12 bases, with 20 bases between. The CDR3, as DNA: TGTGCCACCAGCAGGGGGGGGGGGCAGCCGACACCTTTCTTT. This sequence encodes CATSRGGGQPTPFF.

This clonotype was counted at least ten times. The CDR3 nucleotides are TGTGCCAGCAGTTTAAGTCTGGCTCTGGGGACAGGGAGCTACAATGAGCAGTTCTTC. This sequence encodes CASSLSLALGTGSYNEQFF. J is TRBJ2-1 and V is TRBV12-3 or TRBV12-4; 9 bases are shared with TRBD1. This CDR3 is built from 19 residues. The V gene end was trimmed by 2 bases and the J gene end by 3 bases; junction bases not matched to a gene: 14.